This TCR beta chain was profiled in a study of T cell responses to AZD1222 COVID-19 vaccine. For the study at large: Second doses at about 4 or about 12 weeks were pooled. Study-wide results and caveats: Unmutated variant regions reportedly attract nearly half of all spike-specific TCRs. White British donors predominated, females outnumbered males, and clonal diversity was possibly underestimated.

Germline trimming cut 1 base from V and 4 bases from J; bases unmatched to any gene: 5. The CDR3 is 15 amino acids. Germline V gives CDR1 MGHRA, CDR2 YSYEKL. Clones were sequenced by immunoSEQ multiplex PCR, and TCRdb holds only the in-frame ones, with some missing. The table includes about 160,000 clones, about nine tenths detected once. As for this clone: Its antigen is unidentified.

The gene calls are TRBV4-1 and TRBJ1-1, with 8 bases identical to TRBD1. The sample here was peripheral blood, taken on day 0 of AZD1222 vaccination. This clonotype was obtained from an adult in good health. The CDR3 bases are TGCGCCAGCAGCCAAGGGCAGGGGGCTAGCACTGAAGCTTTCTTT. Its protein product is CASSQGQGASTEAFF.